This TCR beta chain was captured by sequencing in a study of cytomegalovirus exposure and HLA in healthy donors. Study-wide context: The same platform used for the 666 first-cohort repertoires was also used for the 100 to 150 validation repertoires, as a later analysis reported.

The CDR3 has 16 residues. Germline CDR1 is MNHEY and CDR2 is SMNVEV (reference sequence). Trimming at V came to 6 bases and at J to 5 bases, leaving 10 bases not matched to a gene. Details on this clone: No antigen is known for it.

Study-wide findings and caveats: Cytomegalovirus status was reportedly diagnosed by the classifier with high specificity and sensitivity. Most TCR sequences proved rare, with some public TCRs found in many donors.

The method was immunoSEQ multiplex PCR; TCRdb's version includes in-frame clones alone and lacks a portion of them. The repertoire holds 70,000 to 80,000 clones, around 94% seen once, with 3% to 3.5% in the top ten. While the first cohort had fewer than 850 subjects, the donors belonged to the separate validation cohort of about 110 subjects. This sequence was found in a woman between 18 and 30 years old in good health and CMV-seropositive. The V and J genes are TRBV27 and TRBJ1-5; 10 bases align to TRBD1. The sequenced material came from PBMCs. In nucleotides, the CDR3 is TGTGCCAGCAGCCGACTCGGACAGGGGGGATATCAGCCCCAGCATTTT. It is translated as CASSRLGQGGYQPQHF.